This T cell receptor (beta chain) is drawn from a study of T cell responses to AZD1222 COVID-19 vaccine. Clones were read by immunoSEQ multiplex PCR, and TCRdb kept only the in-frame ones, dropping some. The sample contains 140,000 to 150,000 clones, roughly 92% of which appear only once. Points on this clone: The antigen is undetermined.

Notes on the study in general: Reportedly, nearly half the spike-specific TCRs target unmutated variant regions. Vaccine-associated CD4 TCRs spanned spike, dominant at 160-218 and 743-854.

Per the germline V gene, CDR1 is SGDLS and CDR2 is YYNGEE. V shed 4 bases, J shed 2 bases, and the junction held 5 bases outside the gene matches. CDR3 size: 15 residues. This chain joins TRBV9 and TRBJ2-5; 10 bases align to TRBD2. This sequence originates from an adult in good health. The input for sequencing was peripheral blood, taken on day 0 of AZD1222 vaccination. CDR3 in DNA: TGTGCCAGCAGCCCTGGGACTAGCGTTCAAGAGACCCAGTACTTC. Amino acids: CASSPGTSVQETQYF.